These 5 T cell receptor beta chains share one sample of origin, sequenced in a study of cytomegalovirus exposure and HLA in healthy donors. The study ran its PCR with 60 Vbeta and 13 Jbeta primers. Method: immunoSEQ multiplex PCR; TCRdb's copy keeps in-frame clones and lacks some. The table lists approximately 150,000 clones, roughly 68% of them singletons, with roughly a tenth in the top ten. The sequenced sample consisted of PBMCs. The receptors were sampled from a man under 40 in good health and CMV-seropositive.

The V gene is TRBV12-5, the J gene TRBJ2-2, with D maybe TRBD2 (6 bases). The V gene's germline CDR1 is LGHNT and CDR2 FRNRAP. There are 16 residues in the CDR3. V lost 0 bases to trimming and J lost 1 base, with 9 bases between them. CDR3 loop: CASGLVPGENTGELFF. The CDR3 DNA sequence: TGTGCTAGTGGTTTGGTACCGGGAGAGAACACCGGGGAGCTGTTTTTT.

The rearrangement joins TRBV4-1 to TRBJ2-7, with D possibly matching TRBD2 (6 bases). Trimming cost V 0 bases and J 7 bases, with 16 bases left between them. The CDR3 sequence is 15 residues long. Germline V gene data show CDR1 as MGHRA and CDR2 as YSYEKL. The CDR3 bases are TGCGCCAGCAGCCAAGATTTAGTGCTAGCGAAAGAGCAGTACTTC. Translated: CASSQDLVLAKEQYF.

This clone was seen a few times. The chain recombines TRBV13 with TRBJ1-5, with 10 bases fitting TRBD1. With V trimmed by 5 bases and J by 6 bases, 10 bases remained unmatched. This CDR3 region has 16 residues. CDR1 and CDR2 (germline): PRHDT, FYEKMQ (reference sequence). As DNA, the CDR3 is TGTGCCAGCAGCCGATTTCTTGGGACAGGGGTTCAGCCCCAGCATTTT. Translated: CASSRFLGTGVQPQHF. The variable domain in full, completed from reference TRBV13 and TRBJ1-5, reads AAGVIQSPRHLIKEKRETATLKCYPIPRHDTVYWYQQGPGQDPQFLISFYEKMQSDKGSIPDRFSAQQFSDYHSELNMSSLELGDSALYFCASSRFLGTGVQPQHFGDGTRLSIL.

CDR3 region: CASSLVATNEKLFF. The DNA of the CDR3 is TGTGCCAGCAGCCTTGTTGCAACTAATGAAAAACTGTTTTTT. The V call is TRBV28, the J call TRBJ1-4; D is ambiguous. There are 14 residues in the CDR3. The germline V gene has CDR1 MDHEN and CDR2 SYDVKM. The V gene lost 6 bases and the J gene lost 0 bases, with 8 bases spanning the gap.

Of note for this clone: The same CDR3 can be traced to other DNA sequences in this sample. V and J are TRBV6-4 and TRBJ1-2; the D gene is possibly TRBD1 (6 bases). The CDR3 covers 14 residues. V lost 0 bases and J lost 7, with 12 bases in between. Germline V gene sequence: CDR1 MRHNA, CDR2 SNTAGT. The CDR3 reads CASSDSDRLGGYTF. The CDR3 DNA reads as TGTGCCAGCAGTGACTCGGACAGACTCGGTGGCTACACCTTC.